These 23 T cell receptor beta chains originate from one sample sequenced in a study of blood T cell repertoires in COVID-19. The repertoire was sequenced with immunoSEQ multiplex PCR; TCRdb's copy has only in-frame clones and lacks some. The table includes hundreds of thousands of clones, about 80% detected once. Sequencing was done on a sample of PBMCs or T cells enriched from blood (not recorded which). Receptors originate from a woman aged 35 to 49 who had been exposed to COVID-19.

V is TRBV7-3 and J is TRBJ1-2; D is unresolved. CDR1 and CDR2 (germline): SGHTA, FQGTGA. The CDR3 spans 13 residues. V lost 5 bases to trimming and J lost 7 bases, with 14 bases between them. Written as DNA, the CDR3 is TGTGCCAGCAGCCCTGGAGGGCGAGGTGGCTACACCTTC. It encodes CASSPGGRGGYTF.

This CDR3 is CASSLGQGTNEKLFF. CDR3 nucleotide sequence: TGTGCCAGCAGCTTAGGTCAGGGAACTAATGAAAAACTGTTTTTT. The J gene is TRBJ1-4, the V gene TRBV7-9; TRBD1 is a possible D gene (5 bases). There are 15 residues in the CDR3. The germline V gene has CDR1 SEHNR and CDR2 FQNEAQ (reference sequence). Trimming took 1 base from V and 1 from J, leaving 7 bases between them.

The count of this clone is one. The CDR3 protein is CASGLTSGGSPLHF. In DNA form, the CDR3 reads TGTGCTAGTGGTTTGACCAGCGGGGGTTCACCCCTCCACTTT. This chain joins TRBV12-5 and TRBJ1-6; maybe TRBD1 (5 bases). V shed 2 bases and J shed 9 bases, with 11 bases lying between them. Germline V gene data show CDR1 as LGHNT and CDR2 as FRNRAP. CDR3 length: 14 amino acids.

This chain links TRBV9 with TRBJ1-6; D is unclear. This CDR3 spans 16 amino acids. The V end lost 3 bases, the J end lost 0 bases, and 10 bases lay between the germline ends. The V gene's germline CDR1 is SGDLS and CDR2 YYNGEE. The CDR3 region is CASSGGGSSYNSPLHF. In DNA form, the CDR3 reads TGTGCCAGCAGCGGCGGTGGGAGCTCCTATAATTCACCCCTCCACTTT.

V is TRBV3-1 (or the pseudogene TRBV3-2) and J is TRBJ2-5; 7 nucleotides agree with TRBD1. J was trimmed by 2 bases and V by 2 bases; bases with no gene match: 5. Germline lookup yields CDR1 LGHDT and CDR2 YNNKEL (reference sequence). The CDR3 runs 15 residues. The CDR3, as DNA: TGTGCCAGCAGCCAACAGGGGGTCGGACAAGAGACCCAGTACTTC. As protein: CASSQQGVGQETQYF.

The chain employs TRBV25-1 and TRBJ1-3; D not certain. Germline lookup yields CDR1 MGHDK and CDR2 SYGVNS. This CDR3 region has 12 residues. Trimming cost V 3 bases and J 4 bases, with 4 bases left between them. The DNA of the CDR3 is TGTGCCAGCAGTGATCTCGGAAACACCATATATTTT. Amino acid sequence: CASSDLGNTIYF.

The chain carries TRBV15 and TRBJ2-3, with 10 bases matching TRBD1. CDR1 LNHNV and CDR2 YYDKDF come from the germline V gene (reference sequence). Trimming took 5 bases from V and 2 from J; bases not matched to a gene: 7. CDR3 length equals 16 residues. CDR3 nucleotides: TGTGCCACCAGCCTGAGGGACAGGGGCCCCACAGATACGCAGTATTTT. The encoded protein is CATSLRDRGPTDTQYF.

V and J are TRBV3-1 (or the pseudogene TRBV3-2) and TRBJ2-3; weak D call: TRBD1 (7 bases). Germline-derived CDR1 and CDR2 are LGHDT and YNNKEL (reference sequence). The V end lost 3 bases, the J end lost 6 bases, and 13 bases lay between the germline ends. The CDR3 runs to 14 residues. For the CDR3, the DNA is TGTGCCAGCAGCCAGACAGGGAGGTCGGATACGCAGTATTTT. It is translated as CASSQTGRSDTQYF.

This clone appeared a single time. This chain connects TRBV19 to TRBJ2-4, with D hard to call. The V end lost 2 bases, the J end lost 1 base, and 6 bases lay between the germline ends. The CDR3 runs to 14 residues. CDR1 is LNHDA, CDR2 SQIVND, per germline (reference sequence). CDR3 residues: CASSISRAKNIQYF. CDR3 DNA: TGTGCCAGTAGTATATCCAGGGCCAAAAACATTCAGTACTTC. Variable domain in full (rest from reference TRBV19 and TRBJ2-4): DGGITQSPKYLFRKEGQNVTLSCEQNLNHDAMYWYRQDPGQGLRLIYYSQIVNDFQKGDIAEGYSVSREKKESFPLTVTSAQKNPTAFYLCASSISRAKNIQYFGAGTRLSVL.

The chain has TRBV21-1 and TRBJ2-6; the table's D call, TRBD2, was not checked against the DNA. TRBV21-1 is designated a pseudogene. The CDR3 spans 16 residues. DNA of the CDR3: TGTGCCAGCAGCAAAGCGAGGAACTCTGGGGCCAACGTCCTGACTTTC. This codes for CASSKARNSGANVLTF.

V usage is TRBV3-1 (or the pseudogene TRBV3-2) and J usage is TRBJ2-5; tentatively, D is TRBD2 (6 bases). The CDR3 is 18 amino acids. The germline V and J ends were trimmed by 4 bases and 2 bases, with 23 bases remaining between them. Germline V gives CDR1 LGHDT, CDR2 YNNKEL (reference sequence). The CDR3: CASSLPHGGGALQETQYF. The CDR3 DNA is TGTGCCAGCAGCCTCCCCCATGGGGGAGGAGCCCTTCAAGAGACCCAGTACTTC.

The chain links TRBV4-1 to TRBJ2-7; D unresolved. Per germline, CDR1 MGHRA and CDR2 YSYEKL. The length of the CDR3 is 15 residues. V was trimmed by 4 bases and J by 0 bases, leaving 13 bases between them. In DNA form, the CDR3 reads TGCGCCAGCAGCCTCCAGGCCGGCAGCTCCTACGAGCAGTACTTC. Protein product: CASSLQAGSSYEQYF.

V and J are TRBV5-1 and TRBJ2-3; 7 nucleotides agree with TRBD2. The CDR3 is made up of 17 amino acids. Per the germline V gene, CDR1 is SGHRS and CDR2 is YFSETQ. The junction had 13 bases not matched to a gene; V was cut back by 5 bases and J by 1 base. The CDR3, as DNA: TGCGCCAGCAGACTGCGGTTACTAGCGCTCCGCACAGATACGCAGTATTTT. Amino acid sequence: CASRLRLLALRTDTQYF.

This chain joins TRBV7-2 and TRBJ2-5; 8 bases are a match to TRBD1. Germline CDR1 and CDR2: SGHTA and FQGNSA. This CDR3 contains 15 residues. J gave up 4 bases and V 5 bases, and 9 bases lay outside the gene matches. As DNA, the CDR3 is TGTGCCAGCAGCCCGGACAGGGCCGGGGGAGAGACCCAGTACTTC. It specifies CASSPDRAGGETQYF.

This clone showed up just once. This chain joins TRBV7-3 and TRBJ2-2, with a possible D match to TRBD2 (5 bases). Germline-derived CDR1 and CDR2 are SGHTA and FQGTGA. This CDR3 has 16 residues. Trimming left V 0 bases short and J 5 bases short, with 13 bases between. The CDR3 nucleotides read TGTGCCAGCAGCTTAACGGGCGGGTTTGGTACCGGGGAGCTGTTTTTT. The encoded protein is CASSLTGGFGTGELFF.

A word on this clone: The sample carries other DNA sequences with the same CDR3. The rearrangement links TRBV5-1 to TRBJ1-5; D not certain. V was clipped by 0 bases and J by 3 bases, with 7 bases between them. CDR1 SGHRS and CDR2 YFSETQ come from the germline V gene. The CDR3 is 14 amino acids. CDR3 nucleotides: TGCGCCAGCAGCTTGGGGCAGGACAATCAGCCCCAGCATTTT. Translation gives CASSLGQDNQPQHF.

The V call is TRBV15, the J call TRBJ2-1, with 9 bases aligning to TRBD2. V shed 8 bases and J 5 bases; nucleotides not matched to a gene: 16. The CDR3 has 17 residues. CDR1 and CDR2 from the germline V gene are LNHNV and YYDKDF (reference sequence). This CDR3 is CATSNPFGTSRDNEQFF. In DNA, the CDR3 is TGTGCCACCTCGAATCCCTTCGGGACTAGCAGAGACAATGAGCAGTTCTTC.

This rearrangement joins TRBV18 to TRBJ1-3; 8 bases match TRBD1. The CDR3 is 16 residues long. V dropped 0 bases and J dropped 0; count of bases not matched to a gene: 1. Germline CDR1 KGHSH, CDR2 LQKENI. In nucleotides, the CDR3 is TGTGCCAGCTCACCACCTACAGGGGGCTCTGGAAACACCATATATTTT. Its translation is CASSPPTGGSGNTIYF.

The chain is built from TRBV6-6 and TRBJ2-5; 16 positions match TRBD2. The germline V gene has CDR1 MNHNY and CDR2 SVGAGI (reference sequence). This CDR3 has 17 amino acids. V gave up 5 bases and J gave up 4 bases; unmatched junction bases: 7. CDR3 amino acids: CASSPGTSGGARETQYF. The CDR3 nucleotides are TGTGCCAGCAGTCCTGGGACTAGCGGGGGGGCCCGAGAGACCCAGTACTTC.

V gene TRBV19 combines with J gene TRBJ1-2; the D is unclear. Germline V CDR1 and CDR2: LNHDA, SQIVND (reference sequence). This CDR3 is built from 16 residues. V dropped 2 bases and J dropped 0 bases, with 13 bases sitting between them. The CDR3: CASSIRKEASNYGYTF. CDR3 nucleotide sequence: TGTGCCAGTAGTATACGTAAAGAGGCCTCTAACTATGGCTACACCTTC.

The CDR3 reads CASLGGGGAFF. The CDR3 DNA reads TGTGCCAGTCTAGGGGGCGGTGGGGCTTTCTTT. This chain links TRBV12-3 or TRBV12-4 with TRBJ1-1; TRBD1 aligns across 7 bases. The trim removed 9 bases at V and 11 bases at J, leaving 9 bases unmatched. The CDR3 is 11 residues long.

V and J are TRBV27 and TRBJ2-3; TRBD1 matches 12 bases. V shed 6 bases and J 3 bases; nucleotides not matched to a gene: 13. CDR1 and CDR2 from the germline V gene are MNHEY and SMNVEV (reference sequence). CDR3 size: 18 residues. CDR3 sequence: CASRAGFPGQGATDTQYF. CDR3 sequence (DNA): TGTGCCAGCAGGGCGGGATTCCCGGGACAGGGGGCAACAGATACGCAGTATTTT.

This clone showed up just a few times. V is TRBV7-9 and J is TRBJ2-5, with D maybe TRBD1 (5 bases). Germline lookup yields CDR1 SEHNR and CDR2 FQNEAQ (reference sequence). The germline V and J ends were trimmed by 6 bases and 5 bases, with 19 bases remaining between them. The CDR3 is 15 residues long. The CDR3 coding sequence is TGTGCCAGCAGTTTGTCGTTCCAGGGTACCGAGACCCAGTACTTC. Translated, it gives CASSLSFQGTETQYF. Variable domain in full (rest from reference TRBV7-9 and TRBJ2-5): DTGVSQNPRHKITKRGQNVTFRCDPISEHNRLYWYRQTLGQGPEFLTYFQNEAQLEKSRLLSDRFSAERPKGSFSTLEIQRTEQGDSAMYLCASSLSFQGTETQYFGPGTRLLVL.